A selection of T cell receptor beta chains follows, all from one sample in a study of blood T cell repertoires in COVID-19. Clones were read by immunoSEQ multiplex PCR, and TCRdb kept only the in-frame ones, dropping some. The table lists more than 300,000 clones, nearly 90% of them singletons. Sequenced sample: peripheral blood. These receptors were taken from a woman aged 30 to 39 with COVID-19, enrolled during active disease. The CDR3 runs from the conserved cysteine through the conserved F or W. D genes are given only for firm matches. The listing skips clone size in some rows; elsewhere it reads once, few, many or a size class.

d_gene,j_gene,abundance,v_gene,CDR3nt,CDR3aa
TRBD1,TRBJ1-1,-,TRBV6-6,TGTGCCAGCACGGACAGGGAGAAGGACACTGAAGCTTTCTTT,CASTDREKDTEAFF
TRBD1,TRBJ1-2,many,TRBV9,TGTGCCAGCAGCCCAAGGGACAGGGCTTTCTATGGCTACACCTTC,CASSPRDRAFYGYTF
-,TRBJ2-3,-,TRBV7-8,TGTGCCAGCAGCCGATCTGAGGGATCACGATTCACAGATACGCAGTATTTT,CASSRSEGSRFTDTQYF
-,TRBJ1-1,-,TRBV18,TGTGCCAGCTCACTCCGGGACAAACCCTTTGAAGCTTTCTTT,CASSLRDKPFEAFF
TRBD1,TRBJ2-5,-,TRBV11-2,TGTGCCAGCAGCCAGGACAGGGATCAAGAGACCCAGTACTTC,CASSQDRDQETQYF
-,TRBJ1-1,-,TRBV6-4,TGTGCCAGCCGGGTGGTGGACACTGAAGCTTTCTTT,CASRVVDTEAFF
TRBD1,TRBJ1-2,-,TRBV28,TGTGCCAGCAGTTTCACAGGGGGCAACGGCTACACCTTC,CASSFTGGNGYTF
TRBD2,TRBJ2-2,once,TRBV11-2,TGTGCCAGCAGCTTCTCGGGGGGGCCGAACACCGGGGAGCTGTTTTTT,CASSFSGGPNTGELFF
-,TRBJ1-2,-,TRBV6-5,TGTGCCATTACAGGGAGCCTTACTTATGGCTACACCTTC,CAITGSLTYGYTF
-,TRBJ1-1,-,TRBV5-1,TGCGCCAGCAGCCCCAGACAGATGCGAGGGAACACTGAAGCTTTCTTT,CASSPRQMRGNTEAFF
TRBD2,TRBJ2-2,-,TRBV19,TGTGCCAGTAGTATGGGGGGGACCGGGGAGCTGTTTTTT,CASSMGGTGELFF
-,TRBJ1-2,once,TRBV7-9,TGTGCCAGCAGCTTGCCGGGCTATGGCTACACCTTC,CASSLPGYGYTF
TRBD2,TRBJ2-1,-,TRBV6-4,TGTGCCAGCAGTGACGCGGCGGGGGGGTCTGGGAATGAGCAGTTCTTC,CASSDAAGGSGNEQFF
TRBD2,TRBJ2-1,-,TRBV28,TGTGCCAGCAGTCCCCCTCTAGCGGGCTCGATTCGATGGCAGTTCTTC,CASSPPLAGSIRWQFF
-,TRBJ1-1,-,TRBV5-1,TGCGCCAGCAGCCCCCCCGGTAACACTGAAGCTTTCTTT,CASSPPGNTEAFF
TRBD1,TRBJ2-2,-,TRBV19,TGTGCCAGTAGTTTCGACAGGGGACCCGGGGAGCTGTTTTTT,CASSFDRGPGELFF
-,TRBJ1-4,-,TRBV6-5,TGTGCCAGCAGTTCCCCCGCTTATTCGGAACTGTTTTTT,CASSSPAYSELFF
-,TRBJ1-5,-,TRBV6-1,TGTGCCAGCAGTGACAGAAGCAATCAGCCCCAGCATTTT,CASSDRSNQPQHF
-,TRBJ2-1,-,TRBV14,TGTGCCAGCAGCCAATTCATGAGCTCCTACAATGAGCAGTTCTTC,CASSQFMSSYNEQFF
-,TRBJ1-1,-,TRBV7-9,TGTGCCAGCAGGGGGCGGAGGGATGAAGCTTTCTTT,CASRGRRDEAFF
-,TRBJ1-3,-,TRBV29-1,TGCAGCGTTGAATCTGGATTCGGAGTTTCTGGAAACACCATATATTTT,CSVESGFGVSGNTIYF
-,TRBJ1-1,-,TRBV7-9,TGTGCCAGCAGCTTAGGGAGCTTTCTGGCTGAAGCTTTCTTT,CASSLGSFLAEAFF
-,TRBJ1-2,-,TRBV3-1/TRBV3-2,TGTGCCAGCAGTCCCGGGTCCACGTCTATATGTGGCTACACCTTC,CASSPGSTSICGYTF
-,TRBJ1-5,-,TRBV29-1,TGCAGCGTTGGCGGGGATAATCAACCCCAGCATTTT,CSVGGDNQPQHF
-,TRBJ1-1,-,TRBV7-9,TGTGCCAGCAGCTTCTACCGTTCAGGCACTGAAGCTTTCTTT,CASSFYRSGTEAFF
-,TRBJ2-5,-,TRBV5-6,TGTGCCAGCAGCTTGGGAGACAGTCCCTTGGAGACCCAGTACTTC,CASSLGDSPLETQYF
-,TRBJ1-2,once,TRBV30,TGTGCCTGGAGCAGCCCACAGGGAACCGGTGGCTACACCTTC,CAWSSPQGTGGYTF
TRBD2,TRBJ2-5,once,TRBV28,TGTGCCAGCAGCGGACTAGCGGGGGGACTACAAGAGACCCAGTACTTC,CASSGLAGGLQETQYF
-,TRBJ2-2,-,TRBV7-9,TGTGCCAGCAGCTTAATAGTGGTGTCCGGGGAGCTGTTTTTT,CASSLIVVSGELFF